Following are 7 T cell receptor beta chains from one sample sequenced in a study of PD-1 blockade in classical Hodgkin lymphoma. Every one of the patients relapsed after autologous stem cell transplantation (brentuximab vedotin exposure was variable). The method was immunoSEQ multiplex PCR; TCRdb's version includes in-frame clones alone and lacks a portion of them. Among some 84,000 clones listed, approximately 88% were seen once. Material: peripheral blood mononuclear cells (PBMCs), obtained at baseline. These receptor sequences come from a human donor with classical Hodgkin lymphoma.

J is TRBJ1-2 and V is TRBV27, with D possibly matching TRBD1 (5 bases). In germline, CDR1 is MNHEY, CDR2 SMNVEV (reference sequence). V lost 4 bases and J 3 bases, leaving 9 bases between the germline ends. The CDR3 is 13 amino acids. CDR3 sequence: CASSSEGYYGYTF. For the CDR3, the DNA is TGTGCCAGCAGTTCCGAGGGGTACTATGGCTACACCTTC.

V is TRBV19 and J is TRBJ1-2; no reliable D call. CDR3 length: 15 amino acids. CDR1 LNHDA and CDR2 SQIVND come from the germline V gene (reference sequence). Trimming shortened V by 5 bases and J by 8 bases, and 21 bases separated the two germline ends. The CDR3 protein is CASSLIPDGVGGYTF. CDR3 bases: TGTGCCAGTAGTCTCATCCCGGACGGTGTTGGGGGCTACACCTTC. Combining the CDR3 with reference TRBV19 and TRBJ1-2 gives the whole variable domain DGGITQSPKYLFRKEGQNVTLSCEQNLNHDAMYWYRQDPGQGLRLIYYSQIVNDFQKGDIAEGYSVSREKKESFPLTVTSAQKNPTAFYLCASSLIPDGVGGYTFGSGTRLTVV.

In its sample, this clone was seen a few times. J is TRBJ1-5 and V is TRBV19; 7 bases are a match to TRBD1. The CDR3 has 13 residues. V lost 6 bases and J lost 3; bases outside the gene matches: 2. The V gene's germline CDR1 is LNHDA and CDR2 SQIVND (reference sequence). CDR3 sequence: CASRDRHNQPQHF. CDR3 in DNA: TGTGCCAGTAGGGACAGGCACAATCAGCCCCAGCATTTT.

This clone was detected only a few times. The chain has TRBV4-1 and TRBJ1-2, with 9 bases identical to TRBD1. CDR3 length: 17 amino acids. Germline assignment: CDR1 MGHRA and CDR2 YSYEKL. Trimming cost V 5 bases and J 5 bases; bases outside gene matches: 15. CDR3 sequence: CASSSRDRDLGGYGYTF. The CDR3 nucleotides are TGCGCCAGCAGCTCACGGGACAGGGATCTAGGGGGGTATGGCTACACCTTC.

This clone was detected only once. The CDR3 spells CASSQGLANTGELFF. CDR3 DNA: TGTGCCAGCAGTCAGGGACTAGCGAACACCGGGGAGCTGTTTTTT. V usage is TRBV6-1 and J usage is TRBJ2-2, with 8 bases aligning to TRBD2. V lost 5 bases, J lost 0 bases, and 2 bases stayed unmatched. The CDR3 is 15 residues long. Looked up from germline, CDR1 is MNHNS and CDR2 is SASEGT.

The chain has TRBV5-4 and TRBJ2-7; 11 bases align to TRBD2. This CDR3 is built from 15 residues. CDR1 is SGHNT, CDR2 YYREEE, per germline (reference sequence). The junction had 4 bases not matched to a gene; V was cut back by 3 bases and J by 2 bases. CDR3 region: CASSSGLADPYEQYF. CDR3 nucleotides: TGTGCCAGCAGCTCGGGACTAGCGGATCCCTACGAGCAGTACTTC.

V and J are TRBV28 and TRBJ1-1; 7 bases map to TRBD1. The ends lost 2 bases at V and 5 bases at J; junction bases unmatched: 8. Looked up from germline, CDR1 is MDHEN and CDR2 is SYDVKM. The CDR3 length is 15 residues. CDR3 bases: TGTGCCAGCAGTTTAAGGGGCAGGGGGACGACTGAAGCTTTCTTT. Protein sequence: CASSLRGRGTTEAFF.